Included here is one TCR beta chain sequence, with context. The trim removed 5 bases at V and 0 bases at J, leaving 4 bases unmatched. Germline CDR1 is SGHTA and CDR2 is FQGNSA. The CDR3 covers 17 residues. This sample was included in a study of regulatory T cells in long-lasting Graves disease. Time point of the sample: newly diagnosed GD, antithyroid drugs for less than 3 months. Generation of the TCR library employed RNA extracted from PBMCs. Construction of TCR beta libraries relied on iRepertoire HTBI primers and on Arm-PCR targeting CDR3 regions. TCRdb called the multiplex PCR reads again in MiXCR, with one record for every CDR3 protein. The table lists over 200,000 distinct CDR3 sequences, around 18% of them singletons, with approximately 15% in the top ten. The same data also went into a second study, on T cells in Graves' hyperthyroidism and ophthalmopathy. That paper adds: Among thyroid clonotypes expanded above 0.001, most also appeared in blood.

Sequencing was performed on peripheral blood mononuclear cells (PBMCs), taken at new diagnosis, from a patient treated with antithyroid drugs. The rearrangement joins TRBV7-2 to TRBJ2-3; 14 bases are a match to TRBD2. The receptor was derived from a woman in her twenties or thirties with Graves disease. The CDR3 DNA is TGTGCCAGCAGCCCCCGACTAGCGGGGGGGAGCACAGATACGCAGTATTTT. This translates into CASSPRLAGGSTDTQYF. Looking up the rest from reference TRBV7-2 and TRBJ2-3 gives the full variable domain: GAGVSQSPSNKVTEKGKDVELRCDPISGHTALYWYRQSLGQGLEFLIYFQGNSAPDKSGLPSDRFSAERTGGSVSTLTIQRTQQEDSAVYLCASSPRLAGGSTDTQYFGPGTRLTVL.